The clone carrying this T cell receptor (beta chain) was seen only once. Some clones are missing from TCRdb's copy, which holds only in-frame ones; the method was immunoSEQ multiplex PCR. Of some 460,000 clones in the sample, around 90% were seen once. Participants were placed into cohorts based on the clinical history they reported. The CDR3 extends over 15 amino acids. Germline V gives CDR1 MNHEY, CDR2 SVGAGI. Germline trimming cut 6 bases from V and 1 base from J; bases unmatched to any gene: 8. The data were taken from a study of blood T cell repertoires in COVID-19. Study-level background: Sites in the United States, Italy and Spain provided acute and convalescent COVID-19 samples.

This TCR came from a woman between 18 and 29 years old with acute COVID-19. Sequencing input: PBMCs or T cells enriched from blood (not recorded which). The chain has TRBV6-5 and TRBJ1-1; 7 bases are a match to TRBD1. This CDR3 is CASRSPGQQNTEAFF. CDR3 sequence (DNA): TGTGCCAGCAGGTCCCCGGGACAGCAGAACACTGAAGCTTTCTTT.